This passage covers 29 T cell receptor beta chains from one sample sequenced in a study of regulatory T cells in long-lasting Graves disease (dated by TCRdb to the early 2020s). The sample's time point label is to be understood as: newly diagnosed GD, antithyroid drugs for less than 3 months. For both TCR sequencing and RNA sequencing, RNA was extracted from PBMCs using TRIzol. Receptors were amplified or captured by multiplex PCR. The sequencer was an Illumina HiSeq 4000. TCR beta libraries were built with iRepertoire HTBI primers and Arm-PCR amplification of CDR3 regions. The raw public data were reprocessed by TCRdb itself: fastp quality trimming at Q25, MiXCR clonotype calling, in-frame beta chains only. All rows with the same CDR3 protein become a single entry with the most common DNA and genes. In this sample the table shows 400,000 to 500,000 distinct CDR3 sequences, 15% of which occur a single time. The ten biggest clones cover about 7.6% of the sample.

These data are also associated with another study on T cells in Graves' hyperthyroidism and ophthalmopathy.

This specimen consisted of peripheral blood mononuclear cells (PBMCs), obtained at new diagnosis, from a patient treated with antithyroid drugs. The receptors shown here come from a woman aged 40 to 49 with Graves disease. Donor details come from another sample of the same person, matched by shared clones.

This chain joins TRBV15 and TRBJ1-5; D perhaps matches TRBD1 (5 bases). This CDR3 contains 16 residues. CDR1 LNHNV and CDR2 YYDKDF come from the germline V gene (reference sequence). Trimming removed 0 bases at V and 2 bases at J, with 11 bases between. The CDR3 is CATSRDRGRGNQPQHF. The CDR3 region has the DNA TGTGCCACCAGCAGAGATCGCGGCAGGGGCAATCAGCCCCAGCATTTT.

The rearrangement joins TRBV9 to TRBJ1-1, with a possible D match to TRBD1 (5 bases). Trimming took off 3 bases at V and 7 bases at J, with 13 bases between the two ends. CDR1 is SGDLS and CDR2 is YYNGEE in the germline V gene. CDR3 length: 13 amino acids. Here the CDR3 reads CASSAGGGDEAFF. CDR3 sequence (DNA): TGTGCCAGCAGCGCCGGGGGGGGAGATGAAGCTTTCTTT.

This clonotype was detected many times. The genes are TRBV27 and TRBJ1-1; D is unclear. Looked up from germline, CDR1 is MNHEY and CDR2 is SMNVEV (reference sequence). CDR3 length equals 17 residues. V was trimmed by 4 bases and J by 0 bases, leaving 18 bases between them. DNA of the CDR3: TGTGCCAGCAGTTCTTATAGCCTCAGGCTTATGAACACTGAAGCTTTCTTT. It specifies CASSSYSLRLMNTEAFF.

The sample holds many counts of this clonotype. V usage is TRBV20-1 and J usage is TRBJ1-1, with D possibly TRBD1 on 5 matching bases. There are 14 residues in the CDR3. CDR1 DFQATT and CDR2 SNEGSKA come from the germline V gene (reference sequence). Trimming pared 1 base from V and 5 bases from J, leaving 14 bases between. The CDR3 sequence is CSARVAGSGTEAFF. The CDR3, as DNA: TGCAGTGCTAGAGTCGCAGGGTCCGGAACTGAAGCTTTCTTT.

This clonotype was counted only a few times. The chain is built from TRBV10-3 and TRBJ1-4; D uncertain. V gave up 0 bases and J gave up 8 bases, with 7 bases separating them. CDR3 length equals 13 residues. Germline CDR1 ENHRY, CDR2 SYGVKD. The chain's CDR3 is CAISESEGEKLFF. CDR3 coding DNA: TGTGCCATCAGTGAGTCAGAGGGAGAAAAACTGTTTTTT.

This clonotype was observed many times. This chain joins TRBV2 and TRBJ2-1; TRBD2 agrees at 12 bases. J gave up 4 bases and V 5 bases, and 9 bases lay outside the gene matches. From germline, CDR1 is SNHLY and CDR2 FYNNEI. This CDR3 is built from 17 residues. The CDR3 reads CASSSGTSGRSYNEQFF. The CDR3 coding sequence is TGTGCCAGCAGTTCCGGGACTAGCGGGCGTTCTTACAATGAGCAGTTCTTC.

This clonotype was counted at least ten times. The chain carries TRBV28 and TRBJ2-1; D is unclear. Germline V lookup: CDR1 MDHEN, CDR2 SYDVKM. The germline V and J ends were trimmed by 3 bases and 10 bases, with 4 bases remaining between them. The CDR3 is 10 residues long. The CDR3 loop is CASSFREQFF. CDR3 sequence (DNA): TGTGCCAGCAGTTTCCGCGAGCAGTTCTTC.

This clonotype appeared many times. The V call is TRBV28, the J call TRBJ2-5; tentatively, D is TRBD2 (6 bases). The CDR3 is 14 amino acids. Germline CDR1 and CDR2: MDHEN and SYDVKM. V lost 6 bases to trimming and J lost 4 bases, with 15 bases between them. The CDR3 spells CASRRGMTGETQYF. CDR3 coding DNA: TGTGCCAGCAGACGCGGGATGACGGGAGAGACCCAGTACTTC.

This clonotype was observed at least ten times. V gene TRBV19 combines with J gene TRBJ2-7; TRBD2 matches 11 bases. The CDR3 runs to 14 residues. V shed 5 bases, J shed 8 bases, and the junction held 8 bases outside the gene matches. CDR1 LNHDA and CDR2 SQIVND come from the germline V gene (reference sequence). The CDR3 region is CASSSGRLAGQQYF. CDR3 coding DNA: TGTGCCAGTAGTTCCGGACGACTAGCGGGACAGCAGTACTTC.

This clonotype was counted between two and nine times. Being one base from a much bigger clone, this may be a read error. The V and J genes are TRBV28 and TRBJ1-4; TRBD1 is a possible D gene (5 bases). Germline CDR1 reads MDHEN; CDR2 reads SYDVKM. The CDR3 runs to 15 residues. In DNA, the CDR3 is TGTGCCAGCAGTATTCAGACAGCTCCCAATGAAAAACTGGTTTTT. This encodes CASSIQTAPNEKLVF.

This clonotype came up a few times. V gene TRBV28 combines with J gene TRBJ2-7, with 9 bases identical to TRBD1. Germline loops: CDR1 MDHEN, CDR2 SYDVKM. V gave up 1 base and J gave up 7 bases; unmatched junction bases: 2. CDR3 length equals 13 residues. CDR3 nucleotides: TGTGCCAGCAGTTTATACAGGGGGCAGGAGCAGTACTTC. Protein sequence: CASSLYRGQEQYF.

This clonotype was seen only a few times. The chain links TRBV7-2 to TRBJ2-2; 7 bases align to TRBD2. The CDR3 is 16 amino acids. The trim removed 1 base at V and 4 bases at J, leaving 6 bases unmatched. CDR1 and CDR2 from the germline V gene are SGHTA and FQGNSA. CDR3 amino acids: CASSLVRELGTGELFF. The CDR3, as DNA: TGTGCCAGCAGCTTAGTGCGGGAGCTTGGCACCGGGGAGCTGTTTTTT.

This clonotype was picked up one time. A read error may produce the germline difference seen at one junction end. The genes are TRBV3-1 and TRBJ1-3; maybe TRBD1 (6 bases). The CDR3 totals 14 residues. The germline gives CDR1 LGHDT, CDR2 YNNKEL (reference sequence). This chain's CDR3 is CASSRTAGVNTTYF. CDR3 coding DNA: TGTGCCAGCAGCCGGACAGCCGGAGTGAACACCACATATTTT.

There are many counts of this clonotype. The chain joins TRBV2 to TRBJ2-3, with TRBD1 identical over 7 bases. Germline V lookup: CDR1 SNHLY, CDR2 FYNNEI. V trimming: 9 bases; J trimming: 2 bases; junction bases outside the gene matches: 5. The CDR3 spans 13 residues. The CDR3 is CARGTDFTDTQYF. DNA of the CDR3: TGTGCCAGAGGGACAGATTTCACAGATACGCAGTATTTT.

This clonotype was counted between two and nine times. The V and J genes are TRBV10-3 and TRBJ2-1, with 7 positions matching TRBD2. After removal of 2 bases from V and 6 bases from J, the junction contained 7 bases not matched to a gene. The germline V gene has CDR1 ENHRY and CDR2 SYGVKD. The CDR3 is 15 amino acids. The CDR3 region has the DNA TGTGCCATCAGTGAGCTGTATGGGGGGGGCAATGAGCAGTTCTTC. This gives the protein CAISELYGGGNEQFF.

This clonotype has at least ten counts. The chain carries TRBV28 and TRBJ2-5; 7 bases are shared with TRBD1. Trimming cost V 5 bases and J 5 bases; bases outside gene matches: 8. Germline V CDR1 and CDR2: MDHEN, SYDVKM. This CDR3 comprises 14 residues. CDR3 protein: CASSPQTGMETQYF. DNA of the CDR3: TGTGCCAGCAGTCCCCAGACAGGGATGGAGACCCAGTACTTC.

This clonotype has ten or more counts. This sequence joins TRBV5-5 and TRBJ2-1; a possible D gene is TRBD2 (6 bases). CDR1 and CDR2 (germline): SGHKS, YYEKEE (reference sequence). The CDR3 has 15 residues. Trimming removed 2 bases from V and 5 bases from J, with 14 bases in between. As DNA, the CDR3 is TGTGCCAGCAGCTTCGGGACTCTCCAGAACAATGAGCAGTTCTTC. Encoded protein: CASSFGTLQNNEQFF. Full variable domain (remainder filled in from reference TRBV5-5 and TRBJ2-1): DAGVTQSPTHLIKTRGQQVTLRCSPISGHKSVSWYQQVLGQGPQFIFQYYEKEERGRGNFPDRFSARQFPNYSSELNVNALLLGDSALYLCASSFGTLQNNEQFFGPGTRLTVL.

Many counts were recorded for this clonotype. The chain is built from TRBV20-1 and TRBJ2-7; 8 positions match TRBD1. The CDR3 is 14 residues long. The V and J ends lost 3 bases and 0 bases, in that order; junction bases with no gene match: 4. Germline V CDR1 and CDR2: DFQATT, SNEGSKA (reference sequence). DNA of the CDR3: TGCAGTGCTAGTGGGCAGGGGGCCTCCTACGAGCAGTACTTC. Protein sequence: CSASGQGASYEQYF.

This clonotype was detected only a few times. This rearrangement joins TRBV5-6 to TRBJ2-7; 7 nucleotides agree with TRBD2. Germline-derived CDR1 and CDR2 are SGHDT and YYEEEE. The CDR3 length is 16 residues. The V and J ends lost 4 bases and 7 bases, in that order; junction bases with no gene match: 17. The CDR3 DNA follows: TGTGCCAGCAGCCCCATGGAGGCGGGAGCTTTGAGGGAGCAGTACTTC. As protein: CASSPMEAGALREQYF.

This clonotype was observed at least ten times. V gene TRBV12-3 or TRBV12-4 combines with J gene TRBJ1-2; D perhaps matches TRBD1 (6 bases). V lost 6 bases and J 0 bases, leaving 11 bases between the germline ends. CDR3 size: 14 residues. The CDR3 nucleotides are TGTGCCAGCAGCCCCGACAGGACTAACTATGGCTACACCTTC. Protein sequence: CASSPDRTNYGYTF.

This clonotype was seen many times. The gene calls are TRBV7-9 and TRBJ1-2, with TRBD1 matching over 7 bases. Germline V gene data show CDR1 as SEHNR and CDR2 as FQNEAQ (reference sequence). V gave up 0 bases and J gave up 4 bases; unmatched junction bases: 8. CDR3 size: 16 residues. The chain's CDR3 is CASSLAGQAEGYGYTF. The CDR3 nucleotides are TGTGCCAGCAGCTTAGCCGGACAGGCGGAGGGCTATGGCTACACCTTC.

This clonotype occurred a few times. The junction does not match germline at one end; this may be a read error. Written as DNA, the CDR3 is TGTGCCAGCAACTTACTTAGCGGGAGAGGCCCCTACGAGCAGTACTTC. It specifies CASNLLSGRGPYEQYF. The chain has TRBV11-2 and TRBJ2-7; 9 positions match TRBD2. The CDR3 runs 16 residues. Germline V lookup: CDR1 SGHAT, CDR2 FQNNGV. Complete variable domain (other parts from reference TRBV11-2 and TRBJ2-7): EAGVAQSPRYKIIEKRQSVAFWCNPISGHATLYWYQQILGQGPKLLIQFQNNGVVDDSQLPKDRFSAERLKGVDSTLKIQPAKLEDSAVYLCASNLLSGRGPYEQYFGPGTRLTVT.

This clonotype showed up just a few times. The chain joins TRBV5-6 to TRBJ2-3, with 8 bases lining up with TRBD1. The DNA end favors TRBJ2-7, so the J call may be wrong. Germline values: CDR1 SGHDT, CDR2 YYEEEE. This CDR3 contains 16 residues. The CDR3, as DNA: TGTGCCAGCAGCTTGAATGATAAGACAGGGGTGTACGAGCAGTACTTC. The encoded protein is CASSLNDKTGVYEQYF.

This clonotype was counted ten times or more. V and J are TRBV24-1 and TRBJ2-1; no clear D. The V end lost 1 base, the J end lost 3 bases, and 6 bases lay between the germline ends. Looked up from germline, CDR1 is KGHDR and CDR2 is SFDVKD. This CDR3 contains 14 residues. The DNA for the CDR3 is TGTGCCACCAGTGATTTAAACCGCTACAATGAGCAGTTCTTC. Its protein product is CATSDLNRYNEQFF.

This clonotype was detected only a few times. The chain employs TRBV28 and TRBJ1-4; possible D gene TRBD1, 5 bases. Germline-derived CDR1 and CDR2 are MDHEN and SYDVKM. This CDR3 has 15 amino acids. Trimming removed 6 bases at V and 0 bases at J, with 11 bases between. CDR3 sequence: CASSPQESTNEKLFF. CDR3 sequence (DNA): TGTGCCAGCAGCCCACAGGAGTCAACTAATGAAAAACTGTTTTTT.

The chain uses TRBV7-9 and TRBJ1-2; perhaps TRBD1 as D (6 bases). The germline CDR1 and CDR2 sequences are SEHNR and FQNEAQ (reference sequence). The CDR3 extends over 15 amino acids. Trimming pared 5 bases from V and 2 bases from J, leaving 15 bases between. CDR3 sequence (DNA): TGTGCCAGCAGCGCCTGGACAGTTGGCAACTATGGCTACACCTTC. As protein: CASSAWTVGNYGYTF.

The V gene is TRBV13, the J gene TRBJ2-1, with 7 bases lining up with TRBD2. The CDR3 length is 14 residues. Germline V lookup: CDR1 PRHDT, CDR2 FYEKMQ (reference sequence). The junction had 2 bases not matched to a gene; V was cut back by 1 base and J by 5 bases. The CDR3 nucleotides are TGTGCCAGCAGCTTAGTGACTAGCCACAATGAGCAGTTCTTC. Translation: CASSLVTSHNEQFF.

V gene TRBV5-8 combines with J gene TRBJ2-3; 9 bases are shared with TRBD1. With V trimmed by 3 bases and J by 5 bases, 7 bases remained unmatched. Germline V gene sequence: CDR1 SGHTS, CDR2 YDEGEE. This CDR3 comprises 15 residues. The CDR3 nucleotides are TGTGCCAGCAGCTCCGGGACAGGGTCCTTAGATACGCAGTATTTT. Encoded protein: CASSSGTGSLDTQYF.

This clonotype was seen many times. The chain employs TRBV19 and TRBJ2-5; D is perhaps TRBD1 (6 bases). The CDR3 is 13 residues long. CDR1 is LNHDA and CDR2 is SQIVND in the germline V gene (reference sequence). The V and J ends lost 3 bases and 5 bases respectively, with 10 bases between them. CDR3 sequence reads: CASSITGKETQYF. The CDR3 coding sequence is TGTGCCAGTAGTATCACAGGGAAGGAGACCCAGTACTTC. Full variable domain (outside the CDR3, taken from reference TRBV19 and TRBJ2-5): DGGITQSPKYLFRKEGQNVTLSCEQNLNHDAMYWYRQDPGQGLRLIYYSQIVNDFQKGDIAEGYSVSREKKESFPLTVTSAQKNPTAFYLCASSITGKETQYFGPGTRLLVL.